This record covers a single T cell receptor beta chain. The antigen is not known. This specimen comes from a study of T cell responses to AZD1222 COVID-19 vaccine. Study-wide results and caveats: Unmutated variant regions are reportedly the target of nearly half of TCRs that are spike-specific. Among the donors, most were white British and more were female, and clonal diversity was possibly underestimated. Spike-wide coverage was observed for vaccine-associated CD4 TCRs, with dominant responses at 160-218 and 743-854.

Generated by immunoSEQ multiplex PCR, the TCRdb table keeps only in-frame clones and is missing some. The sample carries under 100,000 clones, 88% recorded once. Germline CDR1 reads SGHRS; CDR2 reads YFSETQ. The CDR3 runs to 13 residues. The ends were cut back, 0 bases at V and 3 bases at J, with 5 bases in the middle. The material was peripheral blood, obtained on day 0 of AZD1222 vaccination. The chain combines TRBV5-1 with TRBJ2-3, with D tentatively TRBD1 (5 bases). The receptor comes from an adult in good health. The CDR3 is CASSLGQTDTQYF. CDR3 DNA: TGCGCCAGCAGCTTGGGACAGACAGATACGCAGTATTTT. The variable domain in full, completed from reference TRBV5-1 and TRBJ2-3, reads KAGVTQTPRYLIKTRGQQVTLSCSPISGHRSVSWYQQTPGQGLQFLFEYFSETQRNKGNFPGRFSGRQFSNSRSEMNVSTLELGDSALYLCASSLGQTDTQYFGPGTRLTVL.